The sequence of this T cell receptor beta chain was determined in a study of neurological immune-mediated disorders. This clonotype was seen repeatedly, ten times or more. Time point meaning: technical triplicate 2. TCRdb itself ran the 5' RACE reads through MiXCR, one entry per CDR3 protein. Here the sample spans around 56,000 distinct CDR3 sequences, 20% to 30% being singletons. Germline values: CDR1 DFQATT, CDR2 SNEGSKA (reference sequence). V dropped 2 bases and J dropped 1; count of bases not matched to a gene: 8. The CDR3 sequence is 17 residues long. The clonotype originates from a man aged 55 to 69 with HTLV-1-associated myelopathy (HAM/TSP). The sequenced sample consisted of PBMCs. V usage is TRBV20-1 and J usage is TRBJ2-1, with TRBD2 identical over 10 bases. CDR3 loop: CSARTASGRNSYNEQFF. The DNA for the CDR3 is TGCAGTGCTAGAACCGCTAGCGGGAGAAATTCCTACAATGAGCAGTTCTTC.